A single sample gave rise to the 6 T cell receptor beta chains below, sequenced in a study of T cells in Graves' hyperthyroidism and ophthalmopathy. Amplified TCR beta CDR3 regions derived from RNA transcripts. The TCR CDR3 was amplified in a first-round RT-PCR using the HTBI primer set. TCRdb fed the multiplex PCR reads into MiXCR, producing one record per CDR3 protein. The sample yields some 500,000 distinct CDR3 sequences, roughly 14% seen once. Material: blood. The receptors originated from a woman under 30 with Graves' hyperthyroidism.

This clonotype was recorded at least ten times. The chain recombines TRBV4-1 with TRBJ2-5; D is undetermined. The V gene's germline CDR1 is MGHRA and CDR2 YSYEKL. The CDR3 extends over 15 amino acids. V gave up 1 base and J gave up 5 bases, with 14 bases separating them. CDR3 coding DNA: TGCGCCAGCAGCCAAGCTGCGTCGCGGATCGAGACCCAGTACTTC. Its translation is CASSQAASRIETQYF.

The genes are TRBV24-1 and TRBJ1-5; D gene uncertain. The CDR3 is 13 amino acids. The V end lost 4 bases, the J end lost 5 bases, and 8 bases lay between the germline ends. CDR1 and CDR2 (germline): KGHDR, SFDVKD. CDR3 nucleotide sequence: TGTGCCACCAGTGACGATACCGATCAGCCCCAGCATTTT. Amino acids: CATSDDTDQPQHF.

The J gene is TRBJ1-5, the V gene TRBV12-5; D is unresolved. V was clipped by 6 bases and J by 4 bases, with 7 bases between them. The CDR3 has 12 amino acids. In germline, CDR1 is LGHNT, CDR2 FRNRAP. The CDR3 DNA follows: TGTGCTAGTGGGGGCCCAAATCAGCCCCAGCATTTT. Encoded protein: CASGGPNQPQHF.

The J gene is TRBJ1-1, the V gene TRBV18, with a weak D call TRBD1 (6 bases). V lost 3 bases and J 2 bases, leaving 16 bases between the germline ends. This CDR3 has 16 amino acids. Germline V gene data show CDR1 as KGHSH and CDR2 as LQKENI. This CDR3 is CASSPDRWIGNTEAFF. The CDR3 DNA is TGTGCCAGCTCACCGGACAGATGGATAGGAAACACTGAAGCTTTCTTT.

This clonotype was counted at least ten times. The genes are TRBV7-8 and TRBJ2-3; tentatively, D is TRBD2 (5 bases). This CDR3 region has 16 residues. CDR1 is SGHVS and CDR2 is FQNEAQ in the germline V gene. V was cut by 8 bases and J by 8 bases, with 26 bases left in between. CDR3 sequence: CASRTPGPGIYGTQYF. DNA for the CDR3: TGTGCCAGCCGTACCCCCGGGCCGGGAATTTACGGTACGCAGTATTTT.

The chain joins TRBV7-9 to TRBJ1-2; TRBD1 matches at 11 bases. J was trimmed by 4 bases and V by 4 bases; bases with no gene match: 11. Germline V lookup: CDR1 SEHNR, CDR2 FQNEAQ (reference sequence). The CDR3 has 17 amino acids. The CDR3 protein is CASSSGTGGLSGYGYTF. CDR3 nucleotides: TGTGCCAGCAGCTCCGGGACAGGGGGACTATCGGGCTATGGCTACACCTTC.